Below, 6 T cell receptor beta chains from the same sample are listed, as sequenced in a study of graft-versus-host responses after intestinal transplantation. Clones were sequenced by immunoSEQ multiplex PCR, and TCRdb holds only the in-frame ones, with some missing. Seen here are about 97,000 clones, around 90% observed once, and the top ten hold about 16%. The sequencing used PBMCs, collected roughly 410 days after intestinal transplant. Every receptor here comes from a human patient who received an intestinal transplant, so some T cells may come from the graft donor.

The rearrangement links TRBV10-1 to TRBJ2-2, with 9 nucleotides matching TRBD1. The CDR3 runs to 15 residues. Germline V gene lookup returns CDR1 WNHNN and CDR2 SYGVQD (reference sequence). Germline trimming cut 8 bases from V and 6 bases from J; bases unmatched to any gene: 10. CDR3 bases: TGCGCCAGCGCGACCGGGACAGGGATCGCCGGGGAGCTGTTTTTT. Translation: CASATGTGIAGELFF.

The chain links TRBV4-1 to TRBJ1-3, with no clear D. CDR1 and CDR2 (germline): MGHRA, YSYEKL. CDR3 length: 16 residues. V gave up 1 base and J gave up 1 base, with 11 bases separating them. The CDR3 here is CASSQAPQRSGNTIYF. The CDR3 DNA reads as TGCGCCAGCAGCCAAGCCCCACAACGGTCTGGAAACACCATATATTTT.

The chain uses TRBV5-6 and TRBJ2-7; 10 nucleotides match TRBD1. Per germline, CDR1 SGHDT and CDR2 YYEEEE. The CDR3 has 15 residues. V lost 4 bases to trimming and J lost 3 bases; unmatched junction nucleotides: 7. CDR3 loop: CASSEWGQGFYEQYF. CDR3 bases: TGTGCCAGCAGCGAATGGGGACAGGGGTTCTACGAGCAGTACTTC.

To note about this clone: The sample has other DNA sequences that encode this CDR3 too. The V call is TRBV5-1, the J call TRBJ1-6; weak D call: TRBD1 (5 bases). The V gene's germline CDR1 is SGHRS and CDR2 YFSETQ. The CDR3 is 19 residues long. Trimming took 1 base from V and 7 from J, leaving 24 bases between them. The CDR3 is CASSLTGPGQGRGNSPLHF. The CDR3, as DNA: TGCGCCAGCAGCTTGACGGGACCAGGGCAGGGTCGGGGGAATTCACCCCTCCACTTT.

This sequence joins TRBV12-5 and TRBJ2-7, with 8 bases aligning to TRBD2. The germline V gene has CDR1 LGHNT and CDR2 FRNRAP. Losses at the gene ends were 3 bases for V and 0 bases for J; bases not matched to a gene: 19. The CDR3 is 20 residues long. The CDR3 sequence is CASGLAKTGTRGGSSYEQYF. CDR3 nucleotides: TGTGCTAGTGGTTTAGCCAAAACCGGGACTAGGGGTGGGAGCTCCTACGAGCAGTACTTC.

This clone appeared once. This chain uses TRBV2 with TRBJ2-5; weak D call: TRBD2 (6 bases). Deletions cut 5 bases from V and 1 base from J, with 26 bases between. This CDR3 comprises 19 residues. Germline CDR1 and CDR2: SNHLY and FYNNEI. CDR3: CASSPTLSLTRGAQETQYF. The CDR3 DNA reads as TGTGCCAGCAGTCCCACACTGTCCTTGACTAGAGGGGCCCAAGAGACCCAGTACTTC.